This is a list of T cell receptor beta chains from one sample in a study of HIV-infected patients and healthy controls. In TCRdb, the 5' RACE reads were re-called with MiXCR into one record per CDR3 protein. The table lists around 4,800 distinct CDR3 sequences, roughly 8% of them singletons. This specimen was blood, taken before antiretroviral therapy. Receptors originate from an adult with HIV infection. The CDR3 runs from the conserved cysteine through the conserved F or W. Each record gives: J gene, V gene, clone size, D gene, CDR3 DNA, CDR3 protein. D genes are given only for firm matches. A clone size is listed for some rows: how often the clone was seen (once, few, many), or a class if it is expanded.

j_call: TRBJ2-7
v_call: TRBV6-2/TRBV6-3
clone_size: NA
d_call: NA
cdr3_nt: TGTGCCAGCAGTTCCCTAGGGTCTGCCACCTACGAGCAGTACTTC
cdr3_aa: CASSSLGSATYEQYF

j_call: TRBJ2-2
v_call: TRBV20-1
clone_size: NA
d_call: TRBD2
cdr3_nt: TGCAGTGCTAAGAGAGCCTACCGGGGGGGTTCCAACACCGGGGAGCTGTTTTTT
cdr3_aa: CSAKRAYRGGSNTGELFF

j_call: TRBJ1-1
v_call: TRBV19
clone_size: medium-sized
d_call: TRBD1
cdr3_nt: TGTGCCAGTAATTACAGGGGGCTGGGCACTGAAGCTTTCTTT
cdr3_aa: CASNYRGLGTEAFF

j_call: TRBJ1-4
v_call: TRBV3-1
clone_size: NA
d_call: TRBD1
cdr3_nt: TGTGCCAGCAGCCAAAGACAGGGAGGGGCCACTAATGAAAAACTGTTTTTT
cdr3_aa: CASSQRQGGATNEKLFF

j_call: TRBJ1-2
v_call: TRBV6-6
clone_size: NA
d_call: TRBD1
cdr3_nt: TGTGCCAGCACAAACCGGGACAGCGCGTATTTTTATGGCTACACCTTC
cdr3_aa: CASTNRDSAYFYGYTF

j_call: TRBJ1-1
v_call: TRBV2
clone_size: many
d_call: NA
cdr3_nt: TGTGCCAGCAGTGTTGAGGACAGTGGATCCACTGAAGCTTTCTTT
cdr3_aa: CASSVEDSGSTEAFF

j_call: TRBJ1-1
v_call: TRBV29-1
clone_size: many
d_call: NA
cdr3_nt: TGCAGCGTTGAAGGGTCAGTCGTGAACACTGAAGCTTTCTTT
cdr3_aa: CSVEGSVVNTEAFF

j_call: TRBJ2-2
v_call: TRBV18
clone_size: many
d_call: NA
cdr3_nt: TGTGCCAGCTCACCACGGGATAGCGGACGTTCCACCGGGGAGCTGTTTTTT
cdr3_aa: CASSPRDSGRSTGELFF

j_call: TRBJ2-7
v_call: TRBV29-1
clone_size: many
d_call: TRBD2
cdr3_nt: TGCAGCGTCGGGAGGAGCTCCTACGAGCAGTACTTC
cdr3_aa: CSVGRSSYEQYF

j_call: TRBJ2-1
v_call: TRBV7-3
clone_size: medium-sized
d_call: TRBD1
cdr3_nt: TGTGCCAGCAGCTTGGACAGGGCCAATGAGCAGTTCTTC
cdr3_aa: CASSLDRANEQFF

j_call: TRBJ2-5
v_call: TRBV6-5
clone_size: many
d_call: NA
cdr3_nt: TGTGCCAGCAGTTTAGCTGGAAGTGTCGCCGGGGTGACCCAGTACTTC
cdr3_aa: CASSLAGSVAGVTQYF

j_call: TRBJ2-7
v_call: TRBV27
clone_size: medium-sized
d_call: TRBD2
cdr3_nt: TGTGCCAGCTCTCGGACTAGCGGGAGATACGAGCAGTACTTC
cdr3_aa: CASSRTSGRYEQYF

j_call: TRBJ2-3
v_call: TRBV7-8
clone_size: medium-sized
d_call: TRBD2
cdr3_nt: TGTGCCAGCAGCTTACCCCAGGAGGGACTAGCGGGGAGCCTCCAACCTTCGGATACGCAGTATTTT
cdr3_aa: CASSLPQEGLAGSLQPSDTQYF

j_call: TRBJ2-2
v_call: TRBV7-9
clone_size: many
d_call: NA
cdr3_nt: TGTGCCAGCAGCTTAACCAGAGATTCCGGGGAGCTGTTTTTT
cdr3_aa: CASSLTRDSGELFF

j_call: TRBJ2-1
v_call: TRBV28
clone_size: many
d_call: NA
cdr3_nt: TGTGCCAGCAGTCGCGGGACTCCCTTTTACAATGAGCAGTTCTTC
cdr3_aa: CASSRGTPFYNEQFF

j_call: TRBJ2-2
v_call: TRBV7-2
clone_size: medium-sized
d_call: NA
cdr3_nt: TGTGCCAGCAGCTTAGCTGGGGGTCCCGGGGAGCTGTTTTTT
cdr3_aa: CASSLAGGPGELFF

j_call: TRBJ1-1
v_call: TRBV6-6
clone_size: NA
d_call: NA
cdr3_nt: TGTGCCAGCAGCGAAAGCGGTCACAGGGAGGCTGAAGCTTTCTTT
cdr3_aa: CASSESGHREAEAFF